These 9 T cell receptor beta chains share one sample of origin, sequenced in a study of shared clonotypes between healthy human individuals. Generated by immunoSEQ multiplex PCR, the TCRdb table keeps only in-frame clones and is missing some. The table has some 600,000 clones, roughly 96% seen once; the top ten hold approximately 0.12%. Naive CD8 cells were CD45RO-negative, positively selected for CCR7, excluding terminally differentiated effector memory CD45RA+ cells. Sequences were obtained from naive CD8+ T cells sorted from blood. The receptor source for this set is a woman aged 25 to 45 in good health.

The chain combines TRBV27 with TRBJ2-1; D is unclear. Trimming left V 8 bases short and J 6 bases short, with 23 bases between. The CDR3 runs to 16 residues. Germline V gives CDR1 MNHEY, CDR2 SMNVEV (reference sequence). The CDR3 loop reads CASGASGSPISNEQFF. In DNA form, the CDR3 reads TGTGCCAGCGGTGCCTCCGGGTCCCCGATCTCCAATGAGCAGTTCTTC.

DNA for the CDR3: TGTGCCAGCAGCTTAGGGACAGACTATGGCTACACCTTC. Translating gives CASSLGTDYGYTF. This rearrangement joins TRBV7-9 to TRBJ1-2; TRBD1 is a possible D gene (6 bases). Germline V gives CDR1 SEHNR, CDR2 FQNEAQ (reference sequence). V was pared by 1 base and J by 3 bases, with 6 bases between. The CDR3 runs 13 residues.

The rearrangement links TRBV9 to TRBJ2-2; D is uncertain. Trimming removed 3 bases from V and 9 bases from J, with 9 bases in between. CDR3 length equals 12 residues. Germline V gene sequence: CDR1 SGDLS, CDR2 YYNGEE. CDR3 in amino acids: CASSGNNRELFF. CDR3 nucleotide sequence: TGTGCCAGCAGCGGAAACAACAGGGAGCTGTTTTTT.

In the case of this clone: Other DNA sequences from this sample encode an identical CDR3 as well. The chain couples TRBV4-1 to TRBJ1-1; D remains ambiguous. Between the trimmed V and J ends, which lost 1 base and 0 bases, there was a span of 9 bases. Germline V lookup: CDR1 MGHRA, CDR2 YSYEKL. This CDR3 region has 15 residues. The CDR3 reads CASSQAAGMNTEAFF. The CDR3 region has the DNA TGCGCCAGCAGCCAAGCGGCGGGGATGAACACTGAAGCTTTCTTT.

The chain is built from TRBV27 and TRBJ2-5; 14 bases line up with TRBD2. Germline loops: CDR1 MNHEY, CDR2 SMNVEV (reference sequence). The CDR3 has 15 amino acids. The V and J ends lost 6 bases and 5 bases, in that order; junction bases with no gene match: 5. The CDR3 coding sequence is TGTGCCAGCAGCCCCGGGACTAGCGGGAGTGAGACCCAGTACTTC. This sequence encodes CASSPGTSGSETQYF.

The chain recombines TRBV7-2 with TRBJ2-7, with a tentative D call TRBD2 (6 bases). Germline CDR1 and CDR2: SGHTA and FQGNSA. The CDR3 loop spans 13 amino acids. V was shortened by 8 bases and J by 3 bases, with 14 bases between the two germline ends. The CDR3: CASAPWGGYEQYF. The CDR3 DNA follows: TGTGCCAGCGCCCCTTGGGGAGGCTACGAGCAGTACTTC. The full variable domain, in which reference TRBV7-2 and TRBJ2-7 provide the parts outside the CDR3, is GAGVSQSPSNKVTEKGKDVELRCDPISGHTALYWYRQSLGQGLEFLIYFQGNSAPDKSGLPSDRFSAERTGGSVSTLTIQRTQQEDSAVYLCASAPWGGYEQYFGPGTRLTVT.

V usage is TRBV25-1 and J usage is TRBJ1-6; the match to TRBD1 covers 9 bases. Germline CDR1 MGHDK, CDR2 SYGVNS. The CDR3 length is 14 residues. V shed 11 bases and J 7 bases; nucleotides not matched to a gene: 9. As DNA, the CDR3 is TGTGCCTCCACAGGGGGCGCTGGAAATTCACCCCTCCACTTT. It encodes CASTGGAGNSPLHF.

The chain has TRBV27 and TRBJ2-7; TRBD2 matches 7 bases. CDR3 length: 14 residues. J was trimmed by 3 bases and V by 4 bases; bases with no gene match: 6. In germline, CDR1 is MNHEY, CDR2 SMNVEV (reference sequence). CDR3 protein: CASSWGGLVYEQYF. CDR3 sequence (DNA): TGTGCCAGCAGTTGGGGCGGACTAGTCTACGAGCAGTACTTC.

The V gene is TRBV2, the J gene TRBJ2-4; D call uncertain. Trimming pared 0 bases from V and 1 base from J, leaving 13 bases between. CDR1 SNHLY and CDR2 FYNNEI come from the germline V gene. CDR3 length: 17 residues. The CDR3 region has the DNA TGTGCCAGCAGTGAAGCGAAGCCGGGCTCGGCCAAAAACATTCAGTACTTC. Its protein product is CASSEAKPGSAKNIQYF.